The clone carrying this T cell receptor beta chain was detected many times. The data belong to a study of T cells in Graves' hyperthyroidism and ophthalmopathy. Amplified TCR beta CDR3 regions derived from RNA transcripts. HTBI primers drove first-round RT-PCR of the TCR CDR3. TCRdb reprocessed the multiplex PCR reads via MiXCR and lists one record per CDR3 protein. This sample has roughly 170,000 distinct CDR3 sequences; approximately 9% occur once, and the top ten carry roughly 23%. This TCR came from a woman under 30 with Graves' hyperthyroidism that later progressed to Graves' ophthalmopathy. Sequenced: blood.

In DNA, the CDR3 is TGTGCCAGCAGCCTGGGCTCCTACGAGCAGTACTTC. Its protein is CASSLGSYEQYF. The chain has TRBV11-2 and TRBJ2-7; D remains unclear. Deletions cut 5 bases from V and 0 bases from J, with 5 bases between. The V gene's germline CDR1 is SGHAT and CDR2 FQNNGV. This CDR3 comprises 12 residues.